Included here is one T cell receptor (beta chain) sequence, with context. What it recognizes is unknown. This record comes from a study of shared clonotypes between healthy human individuals. About the study: Three plates were used per donor for CD4 naive, three for CD4 memory, two for CD8 naive and one for CD8 memory. Study-level findings and limits: In contrast to clonotypes shared by all four donors, non-shared clonotypes had lower generation probabilities.

Deep-level settings were used for running the assay. Using immunoSEQ multiplex PCR, the repertoire was profiled, and TCRdb retains in-frame clones only, with some absent. The sample yields 200,000 to 250,000 clones, 65% seen once. CD4+ cell separation produced CD45RA+ naive and CD45RA-negative memory subsets. The CDR3 is made up of 16 amino acids. CDR1 MDHEN and CDR2 SYDVKM come from the germline V gene. V shed 1 base and J shed 0 bases, with 10 bases lying between them. The specimen was memory CD4+ T cells sorted from blood. Regarding subset: CD45RA-negative fraction. The rearrangement joins TRBV28 to TRBJ2-1; tentatively, D is TRBD2 (5 bases). The clonotype originates from a man aged 30 to 39 in good health. CDR3 nucleotides: TGTGCCAGCAGTTTATTAGCCGGGAACTCCTACAATGAGCAGTTCTTC. Protein sequence: CASSLLAGNSYNEQFF.